This T cell receptor beta chain derives from a study of neurological immune-mediated disorders. Notes on this clonotype: At one of its ends the junction is not consistent with the germline gene, which may arise from a read error.

Libraries used 2 million unsorted PBMCs kept frozen in RNAlater. TCRdb reprocessed the 5' RACE reads via MiXCR and lists one record per CDR3 protein. This sample has about 40,000 distinct CDR3 sequences; 2.5% occur once, and the top ten carry roughly 2.3%. CDR3 length: 13 amino acids. Germline V gene lookup returns CDR1 LGHNT and CDR2 FRNRAP. Sequenced sample: PBMCs. V gene TRBV12-5 combines with J gene TRBJ1-5, with 7 bases aligning to TRBD1. The receptor comes from a man aged 50 to 59 with multiple sclerosis. CDR3 sequence (DNA): TGTGCTAGTGGTTCAGGGGGAAATCAGCCCCAGAATTTT. Its translation is CASGSGGNQPQNF.